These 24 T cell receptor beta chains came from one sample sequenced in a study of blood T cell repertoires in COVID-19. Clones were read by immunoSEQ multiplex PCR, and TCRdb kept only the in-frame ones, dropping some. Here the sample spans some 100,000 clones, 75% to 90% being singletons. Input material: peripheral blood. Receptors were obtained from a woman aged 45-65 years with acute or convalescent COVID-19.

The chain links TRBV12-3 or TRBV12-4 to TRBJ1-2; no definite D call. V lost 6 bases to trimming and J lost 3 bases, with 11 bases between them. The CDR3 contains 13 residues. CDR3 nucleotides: TGTGCCAGCAGCCAAACAGTTTACTATGGCTACACCTTC. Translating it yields CASSQTVYYGYTF.

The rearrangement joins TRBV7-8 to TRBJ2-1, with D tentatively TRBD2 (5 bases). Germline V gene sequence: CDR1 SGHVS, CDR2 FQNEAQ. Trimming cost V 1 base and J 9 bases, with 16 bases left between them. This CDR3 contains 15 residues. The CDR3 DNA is TGTGCCAGCAGCTTAGAGATTGGGCTAGCTGGTGAGCAGTTCTTC. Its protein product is CASSLEIGLAGEQFF.

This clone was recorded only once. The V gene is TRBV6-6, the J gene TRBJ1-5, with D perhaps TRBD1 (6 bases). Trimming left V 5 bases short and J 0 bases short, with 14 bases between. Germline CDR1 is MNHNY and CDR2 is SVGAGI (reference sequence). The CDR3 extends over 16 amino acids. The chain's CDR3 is CASSPGHGASNQPQHF. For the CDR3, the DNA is TGTGCCAGCAGTCCGGGACACGGGGCTAGCAATCAGCCCCAGCATTTT.

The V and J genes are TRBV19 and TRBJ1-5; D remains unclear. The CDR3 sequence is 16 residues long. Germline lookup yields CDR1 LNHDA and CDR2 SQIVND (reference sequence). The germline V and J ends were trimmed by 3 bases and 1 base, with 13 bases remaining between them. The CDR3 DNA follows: TGTGCCAGTAGTATCGGGGTAAGCCAGAGCAATCAGCCCCAGCATTTT. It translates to CASSIGVSQSNQPQHF.

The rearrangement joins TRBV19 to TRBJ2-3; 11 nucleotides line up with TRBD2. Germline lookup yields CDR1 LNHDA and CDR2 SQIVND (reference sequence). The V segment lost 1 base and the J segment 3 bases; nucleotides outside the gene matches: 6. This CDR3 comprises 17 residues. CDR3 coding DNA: TGTGCCAGTAGTATAGGGCTGACTAGCGGGGTTACAGATACGCAGTATTTT. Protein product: CASSIGLTSGVTDTQYF.

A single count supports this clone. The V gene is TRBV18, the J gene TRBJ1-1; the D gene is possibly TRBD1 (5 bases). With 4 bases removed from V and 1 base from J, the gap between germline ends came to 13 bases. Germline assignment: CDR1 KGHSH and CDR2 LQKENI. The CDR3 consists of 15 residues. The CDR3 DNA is TGTGCCAGCTCACTCCGCGGGACGGCGAACACTGAAGCTTTCTTT. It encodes CASSLRGTANTEAFF. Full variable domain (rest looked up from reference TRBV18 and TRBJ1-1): NAGVMQNPRHLVRRRGQEARLRCSPMKGHSHVYWYRQLPEEGLKFMVYLQKENIIDESGMPKERFSAEFPKEGPSILRIQQVVRGDSAAYFCASSLRGTANTEAFFGQGTRLTVV.

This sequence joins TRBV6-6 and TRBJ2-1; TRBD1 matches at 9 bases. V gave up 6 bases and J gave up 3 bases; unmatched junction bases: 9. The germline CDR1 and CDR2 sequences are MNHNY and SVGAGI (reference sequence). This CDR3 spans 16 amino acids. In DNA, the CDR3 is TGTGCCAGCAGGCTGCCCGGGACAGGGATCTACAATGAGCAGTTCTTC. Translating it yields CASRLPGTGIYNEQFF.

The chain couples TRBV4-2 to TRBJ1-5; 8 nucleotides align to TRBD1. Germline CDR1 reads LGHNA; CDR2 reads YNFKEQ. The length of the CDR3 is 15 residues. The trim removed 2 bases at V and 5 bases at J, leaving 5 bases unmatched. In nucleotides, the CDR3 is TGTGCCAGCAGCCAATTACAGGGGGATTATCAGCCCCAGCATTTT. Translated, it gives CASSQLQGDYQPQHF.

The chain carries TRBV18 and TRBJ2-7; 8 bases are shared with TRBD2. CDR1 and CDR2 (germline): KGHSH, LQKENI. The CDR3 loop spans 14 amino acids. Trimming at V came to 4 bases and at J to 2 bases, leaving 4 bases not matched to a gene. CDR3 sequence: CASSQLAAPYEQYF. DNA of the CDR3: TGTGCCAGCTCACAACTAGCGGCCCCCTACGAGCAGTACTTC.

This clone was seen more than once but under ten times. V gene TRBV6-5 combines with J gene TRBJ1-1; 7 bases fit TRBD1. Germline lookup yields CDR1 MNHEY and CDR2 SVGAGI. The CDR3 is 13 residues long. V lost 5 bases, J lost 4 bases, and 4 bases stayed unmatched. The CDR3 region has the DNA TGTGCCAGCAGTCTACAGGGGTTCACTGAAGCTTTCTTT. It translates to CASSLQGFTEAFF.

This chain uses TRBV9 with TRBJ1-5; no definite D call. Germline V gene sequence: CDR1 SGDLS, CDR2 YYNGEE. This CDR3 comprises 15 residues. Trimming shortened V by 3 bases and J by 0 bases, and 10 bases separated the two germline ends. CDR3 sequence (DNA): TGTGCCAGCAGCGCAGATCGTTATAGCAATCAGCCCCAGCATTTT. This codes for CASSADRYSNQPQHF.

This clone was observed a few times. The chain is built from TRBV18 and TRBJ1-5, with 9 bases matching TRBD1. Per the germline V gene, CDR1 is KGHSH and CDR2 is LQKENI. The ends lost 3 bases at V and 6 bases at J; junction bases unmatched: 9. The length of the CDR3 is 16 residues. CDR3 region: CASSPTGGASGQPQHF. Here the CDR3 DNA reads TGTGCCAGCTCACCGACAGGGGGGGCAAGTGGTCAGCCCCAGCATTTT.

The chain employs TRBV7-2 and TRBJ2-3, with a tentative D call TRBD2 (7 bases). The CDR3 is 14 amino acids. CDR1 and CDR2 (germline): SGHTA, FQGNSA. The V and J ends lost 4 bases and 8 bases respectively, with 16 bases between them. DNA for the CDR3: TGTGCCAGCAGCTGGAGCGGGGAGGGGGGTACGCAGTATTTT. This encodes CASSWSGEGGTQYF.

The CDR3 loop is CASSLPDRDADTQYF. The CDR3 DNA sequence: TGTGCCAGCAGCCTGCCCGACAGGGACGCAGATACGCAGTATTTT. This sequence joins TRBV5-4 and TRBJ2-3, with 7 bases aligning to TRBD1. The CDR3 contains 15 residues. Germline V gene data show CDR1 as SGHNT and CDR2 as YYREEE (reference sequence). After removal of 4 bases from V and 4 bases from J, the junction contained 9 bases not matched to a gene.

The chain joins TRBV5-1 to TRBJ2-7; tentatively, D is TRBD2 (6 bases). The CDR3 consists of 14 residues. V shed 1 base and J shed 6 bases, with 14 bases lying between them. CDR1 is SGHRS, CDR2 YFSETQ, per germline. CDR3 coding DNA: TGCGCCAGCAGCTTGTGGACTAAGGAGAGCGAGCAGTACTTC. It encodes CASSLWTKESEQYF.

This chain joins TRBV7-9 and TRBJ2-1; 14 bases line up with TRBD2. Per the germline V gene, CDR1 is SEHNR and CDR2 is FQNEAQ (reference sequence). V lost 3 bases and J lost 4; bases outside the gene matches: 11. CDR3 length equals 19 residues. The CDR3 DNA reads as TGTGCCAGCAGCTTGGGTAGGGGACTAGCGGGGGACCAATACAATGAGCAGTTCTTC. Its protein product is CASSLGRGLAGDQYNEQFF.

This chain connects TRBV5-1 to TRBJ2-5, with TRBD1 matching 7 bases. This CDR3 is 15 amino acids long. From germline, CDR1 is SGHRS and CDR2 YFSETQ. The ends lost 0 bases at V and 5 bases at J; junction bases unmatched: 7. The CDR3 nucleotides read TGCGCCAGCAGCTTGGAGGGGGCACGAGGGGAGACCCAGTACTTC. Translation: CASSLEGARGETQYF.

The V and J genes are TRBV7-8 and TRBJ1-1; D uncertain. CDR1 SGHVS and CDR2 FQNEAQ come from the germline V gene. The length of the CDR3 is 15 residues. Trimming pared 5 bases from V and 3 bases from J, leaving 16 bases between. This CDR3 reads CASSRGGVEDTEAFF. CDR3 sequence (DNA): TGTGCCAGCAGCCGTGGCGGAGTAGAGGACACTGAAGCTTTCTTT.

The CDR3 here is CASRPGTGGEKLFF. The CDR3, as DNA: TGCGCCAGCAGGCCTGGGACAGGGGGGGAAAAACTGTTTTTT. The genes are TRBV5-1 and TRBJ1-4, with 11 nucleotides matching TRBD1. Germline V gene sequence: CDR1 SGHRS, CDR2 YFSETQ. This CDR3 spans 14 amino acids. With 5 bases clipped from V and 8 bases from J, the junction kept 5 bases outside the gene matches.

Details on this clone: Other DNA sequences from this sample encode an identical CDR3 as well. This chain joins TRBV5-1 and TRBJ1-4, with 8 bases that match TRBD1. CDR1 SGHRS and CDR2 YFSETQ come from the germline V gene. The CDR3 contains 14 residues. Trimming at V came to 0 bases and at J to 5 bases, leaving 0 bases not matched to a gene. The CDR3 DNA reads TGCGCCAGCAGCTTGGGACAGGGGAATGAAAAACTGTTTTTT. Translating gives CASSLGQGNEKLFF.

The CDR3 DNA reads TGTGCCAGCAGCCAAGATCCCACTAATTCCTACGAGCAGTACTTC. It translates to CASSQDPTNSYEQYF. J is TRBJ2-7 and V is TRBV3-1 (or the pseudogene TRBV3-2); D call uncertain. CDR1 is LGHDT and CDR2 is YNNKEL in the germline V gene (reference sequence). The germline V and J ends were trimmed by 0 bases and 1 base, with 10 bases remaining between them. This CDR3 is 15 amino acids long.

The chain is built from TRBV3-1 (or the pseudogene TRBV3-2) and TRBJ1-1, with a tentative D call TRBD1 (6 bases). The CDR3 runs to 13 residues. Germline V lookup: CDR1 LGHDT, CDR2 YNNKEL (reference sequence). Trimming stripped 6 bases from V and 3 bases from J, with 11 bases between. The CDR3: CASRRQADTEAFF. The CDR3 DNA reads TGTGCCAGCAGACGACAGGCGGACACTGAAGCTTTCTTT.

CDR3 loop: CASGVSGQGGGYTF. The DNA of the CDR3 is TGTGCCAGCGGCGTTTCGGGACAGGGTGGAGGCTACACCTTC. J is TRBJ1-2 and V is TRBV4-2; 9 nucleotides match TRBD1. CDR1 and CDR2 (germline): LGHNA, YNFKEQ. There are 14 residues in the CDR3. V dropped 8 bases and J dropped 8; count of bases not matched to a gene: 12.

CDR3 protein: CASSLVGGNRNEQFF. The DNA of the CDR3 is TGTGCCAGCAGCTTAGTGGGGGGTAATCGCAATGAGCAGTTCTTC. This chain connects TRBV11-2 to TRBJ2-1; D perhaps matches TRBD2 (6 bases). Looked up from germline, CDR1 is SGHAT and CDR2 is FQNNGV. The germline V and J ends were trimmed by 1 base and 6 bases, with 13 bases remaining between them. The CDR3 runs to 15 residues.